Sequencing of this TCR beta chain was carried out in a study of CD8+ T cells in alopecia areata. General observations from the study: Expanded CD8+ clones among the top 100, and scalp clonality, were significantly decreased by tofacitinib. Tissue-resident alphabeta T cells belonging to normal skin likewise get sequenced within scalp specimens.

Specified treatment: oral pan-JAK inhibitor, 5-10 mg twice daily. On this clone: Its antigen is undetermined.

Isolated RNA was reverse transcribed into cDNA used as the sequencing template. Generated by immunoSEQ multiplex PCR, the TCRdb table keeps only in-frame clones and is missing some. This table has about 140,000 clones, around 82% appearing once. The CDR3 extends over 15 amino acids. Per germline, CDR1 MNHEY and CDR2 SVGAGI. V dropped 3 bases and J dropped 2; count of bases not matched to a gene: 1. The TCR comes from a human donor with alopecia areata. This sample comprised CD8+ T cells sorted from blood, obtained at week 4, from a patient treated with tofacitinib. This chain joins TRBV6-5 and TRBJ2-1; 10 positions match TRBD1. CDR3 nucleotides: TGTGCCAGCAGTTATGGGACAGGGGCCTACAATGAGCAGTTCTTC. Translation gives CASSYGTGAYNEQFF.